The 21 T cell receptor beta chains below all came from one sample that was sequenced in a study of blood T cells in healthy people across ages. A second PCR, run for roughly 7 to 11 cycles, used a sample-barcoded 5' primer plus a J-beta primer mix. TCRdb used MiXCR to reprocess the 5' RACE reads, holding one entry per CDR3 protein. The sample yields over a million distinct CDR3 sequences, more than 40% seen once. Sequencing was carried out using blood. The receptors were gathered from a woman between 55 and 75 years old in good health.

This clonotype came up a few times. The chain couples TRBV6-5 to TRBJ2-3, with D possibly being TRBD1 (6 bases). This CDR3 comprises 15 residues. Per germline, CDR1 MNHEY and CDR2 SVGAGI. V shed 2 bases and J shed 0 bases, with 9 bases lying between them. CDR3 nucleotide sequence: TGTGCCAGCAGTTACGCCAGGGGTAGCACAGATACGCAGTATTTT. It specifies CASSYARGSTDTQYF.

CDR3 coding DNA: TGTGCCAGCAGTGACCCCCCCGATCAGCCCCAGCATTTT. Translated, it gives CASSDPPDQPQHF. This chain connects TRBV6-1 to TRBJ1-5; D ambiguous. The CDR3 has 13 amino acids. Trimming cost V 3 bases and J 5 bases, with 8 bases left between them. Germline CDR1 reads MNHNS; CDR2 reads SASEGT.

This clonotype was picked up a small number of times. The CDR3 DNA reads TGTGCCAGTACAGCGGGAGTTGGCACAGATACGCAGTATTTT. It specifies CASTAGVGTDTQYF. The rearrangement uses TRBV7-9 and TRBJ2-3; 8 nucleotides match TRBD2. V gave up 9 bases and J gave up 1 base; unmatched junction bases: 6. This CDR3 has 14 residues. Germline assignment: CDR1 SEHNR and CDR2 FQNEAQ (reference sequence).

The rearrangement links TRBV24-1 to TRBJ2-7; the D is unclear. This CDR3 has 13 amino acids. The germline V and J ends were trimmed by 4 bases and 9 bases, with 15 bases remaining between them. CDR1 and CDR2 from the germline V gene are KGHDR and SFDVKD. CDR3 protein: CATSDSDGWGQYF. The CDR3 DNA follows: TGTGCCACCAGTGACTCCGACGGGTGGGGGCAGTACTTC.

This clonotype was recorded a few times. This rearrangement joins TRBV24-1 to TRBJ2-3, with D unclear. V was shortened by 4 bases and J by 0 bases, with 4 bases between the two germline ends. This CDR3 is built from 13 residues. CDR1 is KGHDR and CDR2 is SFDVKD in the germline V gene. The CDR3 loop reads CATSESSTDTQYF. The CDR3 DNA sequence: TGTGCCACCAGTGAGTCTAGCACAGATACGCAGTATTTT.

The chain has TRBV4-1 and TRBJ2-3, with D unresolved. The germline gives CDR1 MGHRA, CDR2 YSYEKL. Deletions cut 4 bases from V and 5 bases from J, with 7 bases between. The CDR3 is made up of 12 amino acids. The CDR3 bases are TGCGCCAGCAGCCCTCAAGTAGATACGCAGTATTTT. Translating gives CASSPQVDTQYF.

The rearrangement joins TRBV27 to TRBJ1-6; 8 bases line up with TRBD1. The CDR3 spans 15 residues. Germline V gene lookup returns CDR1 MNHEY and CDR2 SMNVEV (reference sequence). Losses at the gene ends were 7 bases for V and 7 bases for J; bases not matched to a gene: 9. Here the CDR3 DNA reads TGTGCCAGCACCGCCCTGGACAGGGAGAATTCACCCCTCCACTTT. Residues: CASTALDRENSPLHF.

The V gene is TRBV7-9, the J gene TRBJ2-7, with D perhaps matching TRBD2 (6 bases). CDR1 is SEHNR and CDR2 is FQNEAQ in the germline V gene (reference sequence). Trimming took off 1 base at V and 4 bases at J, with 17 bases between the two ends. The CDR3 consists of 16 residues. The CDR3 sequence: CASSLGGAGPGYEQYF. CDR3 nucleotides: TGTGCCAGCAGCTTAGGTGGGGCGGGACCGGGGTACGAGCAGTACTTC.

V and J are TRBV6-2 or TRBV6-3 and TRBJ2-7, with TRBD1 identical over 7 bases. The CDR3 totals 15 residues. V lost 3 bases, J lost 1 base, and 6 bases stayed unmatched. The germline V gene encodes CDR1 MNHEY and CDR2 SVGEGT. CDR3 in amino acids: CASSYGTAVSYEQYF. CDR3 DNA: TGTGCCAGCAGTTATGGGACAGCGGTTTCCTACGAGCAGTACTTC.

The V and J genes are TRBV5-4 and TRBJ2-3; D remains ambiguous. Germline V gives CDR1 SGHNT, CDR2 YYREEE (reference sequence). The CDR3 is 14 amino acids. Trimming removed 3 bases from V and 6 bases from J, with 14 bases in between. The CDR3 bases are TGTGCCAGCAGCTCGAGACTGCTTGCCGATACGCAGTATTTT. Protein sequence: CASSSRLLADTQYF.

The chain recombines TRBV5-6 with TRBJ2-7; D is possibly TRBD2 (7 bases). Germline V CDR1 and CDR2: SGHDT, YYEEEE. Trimming shortened V by 7 bases and J by 3 bases, and 14 bases separated the two germline ends. The CDR3 sequence is 13 residues long. The chain's CDR3 is CASGGSGDYEQYF. In DNA form, the CDR3 reads TGTGCCAGCGGGGGCAGCGGGGACTACGAGCAGTACTTC.

Ten or more counts support this clonotype. The genes are TRBV20-1 and TRBJ1-6; D gene ambiguous. Germline CDR1 and CDR2: DFQATT and SNEGSKA (reference sequence). V lost 0 bases to trimming and J lost 5 bases, with 14 bases between them. This CDR3 contains 16 residues. DNA of the CDR3: TGCAGTGCTAGAGATCCCGGAAAGAAAAATAATTCACCCCTCCACTTT. Amino acids: CSARDPGKKNNSPLHF.

This clonotype was picked up a small number of times. CDR3 in amino acids: CASSPSLVLAGAPYEQYF. The CDR3 region has the DNA TGTGCCAGCAGTCCGTCCCTAGTCCTAGCGGGAGCCCCCTACGAGCAGTACTTC. The gene calls are TRBV6-1 and TRBJ2-7, with 10 bases aligning to TRBD2. The trim removed 5 bases at V and 2 bases at J, leaving 15 bases unmatched. The length of the CDR3 is 18 residues. Germline V lookup: CDR1 MNHNS, CDR2 SASEGT.

The rearrangement links TRBV20-1 to TRBJ1-5; the match to TRBD1 covers 9 bases. V lost 3 bases, J lost 8 bases, and 14 bases stayed unmatched. The CDR3 covers 16 residues. Germline V gives CDR1 DFQATT, CDR2 SNEGSKA (reference sequence). The CDR3 loop reads CSARGYRDRAYEPQHF. The CDR3 DNA sequence: TGCAGTGCTAGGGGCTACCGGGACAGGGCGTACGAGCCCCAGCATTTT.

This chain links TRBV21-1 with TRBJ1-6; no DNA check was done on the table's D call, TRBD1. TRBV21-1 has pseudogene status. There are 16 residues in the CDR3. The DNA of the CDR3 is TGTGCCAGCAGCAACTGCAGGCAGGGGGAAGGCTCACCCCTCCACTTT. Its protein product is CASSNCRQGEGSPLHF.

This clonotype occurred a few times. The chain joins TRBV27 to TRBJ1-2; 7 positions agree with TRBD1. The J segment lost 2 bases and the V segment lost 0 bases, leaving 0 bases of the junction unmatched. Looked up from germline, CDR1 is MNHEY and CDR2 is SMNVEV (reference sequence). This CDR3 has 14 amino acids. CDR3 sequence: CASSLSTGNYGYTF. The CDR3 bases are TGTGCCAGCAGTTTATCGACAGGGAACTATGGCTACACCTTC.

The CDR3 reads CASSQDPTGYLANTGELFF. CDR3 in DNA: TGTGCCAGCAGCCAAGATCCCACAGGGTACCTCGCGAACACCGGGGAGCTGTTTTTT. J is TRBJ2-2 and V is TRBV3-1, with D perhaps matching TRBD1 (6 bases). This CDR3 has 19 residues. Looked up from germline, CDR1 is LGHDT and CDR2 is YNNKEL (reference sequence). Trimming left V 0 bases short and J 0 bases short, with 17 bases between.

The genes are TRBV20-1 and TRBJ2-1; 12 bases align to TRBD2. Germline loops: CDR1 DFQATT, CDR2 SNEGSKA (reference sequence). V gave up 7 bases and J gave up 9 bases; unmatched junction bases: 16. This CDR3 contains 16 residues. For the CDR3, the DNA is TGCAGTGTTGCCCTACTGGCTAGCGGGAGGGCCGCTGAGCAGTTCTTC. As protein: CSVALLASGRAAEQFF.

This chain connects TRBV7-2 to TRBJ2-5; 13 bases are shared with TRBD2. V shed 0 bases, J shed 5 bases, and the junction held 9 bases outside the gene matches. Germline V gene lookup returns CDR1 SGHTA and CDR2 FQGNSA. This CDR3 is 18 amino acids long. The CDR3 spells CASSLALAGGPVVETQYF. The CDR3 DNA reads as TGTGCCAGCAGCTTAGCACTAGCGGGAGGGCCCGTCGTGGAGACCCAGTACTTC.

This clonotype has only a few counts. The V call is TRBV27, the J call TRBJ2-1, with 8 bases lining up with TRBD1. This CDR3 is built from 14 residues. The germline V gene encodes CDR1 MNHEY and CDR2 SMNVEV (reference sequence). V gave up 1 base and J gave up 6 bases; unmatched junction bases: 2. CDR3 region: CASSLLDRVNEQFF. The CDR3, as DNA: TGTGCCAGCAGTTTATTGGACAGGGTCAATGAGCAGTTCTTC.

Remarks on this clonotype: An end of the junction does not agree with germline; a read error may underlie this. The chain employs TRBV5-1 and TRBJ2-1; 8 bases fit TRBD1. The CDR3 runs to 15 residues. Per germline, CDR1 SGHRS and CDR2 YFSETQ. The CDR3 DNA is TGCGCCAACAGCCCCGGACAGGGCCCTTACAATGAGCAGTTCTTC. Its translation: CANSPGQGPYNEQFF.